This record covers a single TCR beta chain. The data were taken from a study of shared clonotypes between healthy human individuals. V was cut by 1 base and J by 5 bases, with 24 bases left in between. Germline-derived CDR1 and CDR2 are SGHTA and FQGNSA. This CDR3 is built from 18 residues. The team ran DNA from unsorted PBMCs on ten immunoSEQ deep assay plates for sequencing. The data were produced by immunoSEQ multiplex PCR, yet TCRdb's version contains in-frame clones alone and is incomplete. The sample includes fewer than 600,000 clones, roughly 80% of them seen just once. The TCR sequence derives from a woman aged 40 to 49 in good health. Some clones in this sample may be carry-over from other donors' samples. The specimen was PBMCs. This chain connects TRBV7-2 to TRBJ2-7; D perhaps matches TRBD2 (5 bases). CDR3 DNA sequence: TGTGCCAGCAGCTTAGGAGGGCTAGAGTTGGGTTGGGTAGACGAGCAGTACTTC. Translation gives CASSLGGLELGWVDEQYF.